This TCR beta chain was profiled in a study of blood T cell repertoires in COVID-19. About the study: The samples span acute and convalescent COVID-19 from the United States, Italy and Spain.

V dropped 2 bases and J dropped 5; count of bases not matched to a gene: 6. Germline CDR1 is MDHEN and CDR2 is SYDVKM. This CDR3 comprises 15 residues. TCRdb's copy holds only in-frame clones and misses some; the assay was immunoSEQ multiplex PCR. The sample lists about 300,000 clones, 83% occurring once. The chain combines TRBV28 with TRBJ1-2; 9 nucleotides match TRBD1. The sample was peripheral blood. The clonotype comes from a woman aged 45-60 years who had recovered from COVID-19. CDR3 loop: CASSLGTGMGYGYTF. The DNA of the CDR3 is TGTGCCAGCAGTTTAGGGACAGGGATGGGGTATGGCTACACCTTC.